What follows describes a single T cell receptor (beta chain). As yet, its antigen is unknown. CDR1 and CDR2 from the germline V gene are SGHNT and YYREEE (reference sequence). V shed 0 bases and J shed 4 bases, with 13 bases lying between them. CDR3 size: 15 residues. The sample originates from a study of human thymus T cells. Study outcomes and limitations: Across thymic and blood repertoires, the usage of V and J genes appeared to be biased.

No fixed cell number was used; all available blood leukocytes supplied DNA. Measured with immunoSEQ multiplex PCR; TCRdb has only the in-frame clones, and not every one. The repertoire holds tens of thousands of clones, roughly 94% seen once, with 5.5% to 7% in the top ten. Material for sequencing was blood. The sequence was obtained from a boy in the first two years of life with a congenital heart defect but otherwise immunologically healthy. V and J are TRBV5-4 and TRBJ2-5; TRBD1 or TRBD2 may be the D gene (5 bases each). The CDR3 protein is CASSLAGWAGETQYF. The DNA for the CDR3 is TGTGCCAGCAGCTTGGCAGGGTGGGCGGGAGAGACCCAGTACTTC.